This T cell receptor (beta chain) was captured by sequencing in a study of blood T cell repertoires in COVID-19 (dated by TCRdb to 2020 to 2021). Context from the whole study: Samples covering the acute and convalescent phases of COVID-19 were provided by collaborators in the United States, Italy and Spain. A de-identified subject ID, COVID-19 status, age in years and sex were almost always included in the sample metadata. The prospective study material was composed of cDNA or gDNA derived from T cells, B-cell-depleted T cells, or PBMCs. The repertoires were made available in a free public database intended to serve as a resource for research on the immune response to SARS-CoV-2. Samples were obtained from the ongoing ImmuneRACE study (first 160 participants) and from approximately 1,200 subjects provided by 6 global collaborators. Deeply sampled blood TCRbeta repertoires from subjects exposed to, actively infected with, or recovered from COVID-19 were included in the dataset. Where HLA class I and class II types were available, the types were taken from metadata supplied by the sample provider, not from assay-based typing. Paper-wide results and their limitations: How much clinical and demographic metadata was included differed by source and by participant, and the metadata was provided uncurated.

Trimming costs V 7 bases and J 8 bases, and their ends lie 12 bases apart. The germline V gene sets CDR1 to SNHLY and CDR2 to FYNNEI. From its cysteine to its phenylalanine, the CDR3 spans 12 amino acids. Kept here is only the CDR3 DNA, which spans 36 bases and is read in frame from base 1. Of note for this clone: Which antigen it targets is not known. Base quality data are lacking; no much larger clone is found one base away.

A second Seattle source provided samples from volunteer blood donors who had recovered from COVID-19. The collaborating institutions used their own protocols to collect whole blood in K2EDTA tubes. For TCRbeta analysis, collaborators shipped samples as frozen whole blood, isolated PBMCs, or DNA extracted from either of those sample types. The immunoSEQ Assay, a bias-controlled multiplex PCR, was used to amplify TCRbeta CDR3 regions from genomic DNA. The source study handled its data this way. Nucleated cell counts per sample were estimated from amplification of reference gene primers within the assay. To quantify the absolute abundance of each unique TCRbeta CDR3 rearrangement, sequence reads were collapsed and filtered. For each sample, productive Simpson clonality was calculated by taking the square root of Simpson's diversity index across productive rearrangements. TCRdb holds this immuneACCESS table with in-frame rearrangements only. Some clones are missing; in checked studies, unresolved V genes explain under half, and the rest has no known cause. V and J calls and clone size are copied from that table; D and trimming were computed from the DNA. The sample yields under 200,000 clones; around 90% were counted once. The top ten constitute roughly 2% of the sample.

The sequencing input was peripheral blood. The rearranged chain carries TRBV2 and TRBJ2-1; the best D guess is TRBD1, with 5 bases matching. This TCR came from a man aged 45-65 years who had recovered from COVID-19. Here is the DNA: TGTGCCAGCACCGAGCAGGGCGATGAGCAGTTCTTC. Its coded protein is CASTEQGDEQFF. The CDR3 plus the reference TRBV2 and TRBJ2-1 genes for the other parts give the full variable domain: EPEVTQTPSHQVTQMGQEVILRCVPISNHLYFYWYRQILGQKVEFLVSFYNNEISEKSEIFDDQFSVERPDGSNFTLKIRSTKLEDSAMYFCASTEQGDEQFFGPGTRLTVL.